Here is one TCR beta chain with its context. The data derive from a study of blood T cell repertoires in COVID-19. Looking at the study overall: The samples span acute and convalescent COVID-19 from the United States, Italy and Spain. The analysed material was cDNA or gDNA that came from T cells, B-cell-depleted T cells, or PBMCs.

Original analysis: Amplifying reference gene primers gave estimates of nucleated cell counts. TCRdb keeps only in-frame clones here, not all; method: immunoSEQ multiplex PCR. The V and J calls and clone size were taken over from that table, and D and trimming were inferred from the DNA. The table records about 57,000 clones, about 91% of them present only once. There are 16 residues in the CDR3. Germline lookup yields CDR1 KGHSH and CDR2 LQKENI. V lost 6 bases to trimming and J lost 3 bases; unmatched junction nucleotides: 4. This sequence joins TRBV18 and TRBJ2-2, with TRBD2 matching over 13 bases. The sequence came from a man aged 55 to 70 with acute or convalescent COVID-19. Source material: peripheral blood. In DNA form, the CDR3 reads TGTGCCAGCTCCGGACTAGCGGGAGTGTACACCGGGGAGCTGTTTTTT. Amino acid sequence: CASSGLAGVYTGELFF.